A single sample gave rise to the 28 T cell receptor beta chains below, sequenced in a study of blood T cell repertoires in COVID-19. Assay: immunoSEQ multiplex PCR; the TCRdb copy retains only in-frame clones and omits some. The data hold 110,000 or so clones, with roughly 82% observed a single time. Sample: peripheral blood. These receptors all come from a woman between 40 and 50 years old with acute or convalescent COVID-19.

The J gene is TRBJ1-2, the V gene TRBV11-2; D is perhaps TRBD1 (5 bases). Trimming shortened V by 4 bases and J by 4 bases, and 10 bases separated the two germline ends. From germline, CDR1 is SGHAT and CDR2 FQNNGV. This CDR3 region has 13 residues. The CDR3 here is CASSYGGVYGYTF. The CDR3 region has the DNA TGTGCCAGCAGCTATGGAGGGGTCTATGGCTACACCTTC.

This clone was recorded only once. The chain joins TRBV4-1 to TRBJ2-3; 8 bases are shared with TRBD1. After removal of 2 bases from V and 2 bases from J, the junction contained 21 bases not matched to a gene. Per the germline V gene, CDR1 is MGHRA and CDR2 is YSYEKL. The length of the CDR3 is 21 residues. DNA for the CDR3: TGCGCCAGCAGCCAAAATCTTAAGGGGGATCGCCGGGACAGGTTCACAGATACGCAGTATTTT. Amino acid sequence: CASSQNLKGDRRDRFTDTQYF.

The rearrangement links TRBV7-3 to TRBJ2-5; TRBD1 agrees at 12 bases. J was trimmed by 5 bases and V by 1 base; bases with no gene match: 11. This CDR3 has 18 amino acids. Germline values: CDR1 SGHTA, CDR2 FQGTGA. The CDR3 is CASSLRGKGTGGFETQYF. CDR3 DNA: TGTGCCAGCAGCTTAAGAGGGAAAGGGACAGGGGGCTTTGAGACCCAGTACTTC.

This clone has a handful of counts. This chain uses TRBV10-3 with TRBJ2-1; 13 bases fit TRBD2. V lost 6 bases and J lost 6; bases outside the gene matches: 8. CDR1 and CDR2 (germline): ENHRY, SYGVKD. CDR3 length equals 16 residues. CDR3 bases: TGTGCCATCAGCGACAGAGGACTAGCGGGGGCCAATGAGCAGTTCTTC. Amino acids: CAISDRGLAGANEQFF.

This sequence joins TRBV18 and TRBJ1-5; possible D gene TRBD1, 6 bases. The V and J ends lost 1 base and 3 bases respectively, with 10 bases between them. The CDR3 spans 15 residues. The germline CDR1 and CDR2 sequences are KGHSH and LQKENI. This CDR3 reads CASSPRQGNNQPQHF. In DNA, the CDR3 is TGTGCCAGCTCACCACGGCAGGGGAACAATCAGCCCCAGCATTTT.

The chain carries TRBV29-1 and TRBJ1-2; TRBD1 might be the D (5 bases). V lost 7 bases and J 8 bases, leaving 11 bases between the germline ends. The CDR3 extends over 10 amino acids. Germline V CDR1 and CDR2: SQVTM, ANQGSEA. The CDR3 DNA reads as TGCAGCGCGCAGGGTGAGGGCTACACCTTC. Protein: CSAQGEGYTF.

This chain links TRBV9 with TRBJ2-2; 12 nucleotides line up with TRBD1. The V gene's germline CDR1 is SGDLS and CDR2 YYNGEE. This CDR3 comprises 17 residues. Trimming at V came to 2 bases and at J to 3 bases, leaving 5 bases not matched to a gene. CDR3 amino acids: CASSVGQGARDTGELFF. The CDR3 DNA sequence: TGTGCCAGCAGCGTGGGACAGGGGGCGAGGGACACCGGGGAGCTGTTTTTT.

The chain employs TRBV11-3 and TRBJ2-2, with D tentatively TRBD2 (5 bases). V was clipped by 1 base and J by 2 bases, with 11 bases between them. CDR1 and CDR2 (germline): SGHNT, YENEEA. The CDR3 consists of 16 residues. The CDR3 protein is CASSLGVLANTGELFF. The CDR3 DNA reads as TGTGCCAGCAGCTTAGGTGTTCTAGCTAACACCGGGGAGCTGTTTTTT.

This clone was seen a handful of times. The chain is built from TRBV7-9 and TRBJ2-7, with D possibly being TRBD1 (5 bases). V was shortened by 5 bases and J by 4 bases, with 21 bases between the two germline ends. CDR3 size: 16 residues. The germline CDR1 and CDR2 sequences are SEHNR and FQNEAQ (reference sequence). The CDR3 nucleotides are TGTGCCAGCAGCCCCCGCCTTGGGGCGCGCATATACGAGCAGTACTTC. It is translated as CASSPRLGARIYEQYF.

The chain links TRBV19 to TRBJ1-2; maybe TRBD1 (5 bases). CDR3 length: 13 amino acids. CDR1 and CDR2 from the germline V gene are LNHDA and SQIVND (reference sequence). The V and J ends lost 6 bases and 8 bases respectively, with 16 bases between them. CDR3 DNA: TGTGCCAGTAGGCCCACAGTGGGGCACGGCTACACCTTC. Its protein product is CASRPTVGHGYTF.

Comment on this clone: The identical CDR3 is also encoded by other nucleotide sequences in the sample. The chain is built from TRBV7-2 and TRBJ1-1, with a tentative D call TRBD1 (5 bases). Deletions cut 5 bases from V and 1 base from J, with 8 bases between. CDR1 is SGHTA, CDR2 FQGNSA, per germline. This CDR3 has 13 amino acids. This CDR3 is CASSLGQNTEAFF. CDR3 nucleotide sequence: TGTGCCAGCAGCCTTGGACAGAACACTGAAGCTTTCTTT.

V is TRBV7-6 and J is TRBJ2-7, with 14 nucleotides matching TRBD2. Looked up from germline, CDR1 is SGHVS and CDR2 is FNYEAQ. CDR3 length: 15 amino acids. V was clipped by 5 bases and J by 2 bases; unmatched bases: 2. CDR3 amino acids: CASSVGLAGAYEQYF. In nucleotides, the CDR3 is TGTGCCAGCAGCGTGGGACTAGCGGGGGCCTACGAGCAGTACTTC. The full variable domain, with the rest looked up from reference TRBV7-6 and TRBJ2-7, is GAGVSQSPRYKVTKRGQDVALRCDPISGHVSLYWYRQALGQGPEFLTYFNYEAQQDKSGLPNDRFSAERPEGSISTLTIQRTEQRDSAMYRCASSVGLAGAYEQYFGPGTRLTVT.

This clone was detected only a few times. This chain links TRBV7-2 with TRBJ2-1, with D unresolved. CDR3 length equals 14 residues. Trimming pared 6 bases from V and 7 bases from J, leaving 16 bases between. Germline CDR1 reads SGHTA; CDR2 reads FQGNSA. CDR3 in amino acids: CASRLSSSINEQFF. The CDR3 bases are TGTGCCAGCAGACTATCAAGTTCGATAAATGAGCAGTTCTTC.

The count of this clone is one. The chain uses TRBV5-1 and TRBJ1-2; the D is unclear. Deletions cut 4 bases from V and 4 bases from J, with 11 bases between. Germline assignment: CDR1 SGHRS and CDR2 YFSETQ. The CDR3 consists of 13 residues. In DNA form, the CDR3 reads TGCGCCAGCAGCAACAATGGTCTCTATGGCTACACCTTC. Translation: CASSNNGLYGYTF.

The chain couples TRBV18 to TRBJ1-1, with D possibly TRBD1 on 5 matching bases. The germline V gene has CDR1 KGHSH and CDR2 LQKENI. The CDR3 is made up of 13 amino acids. V lost 3 bases, J lost 3 bases, and 8 bases lay in between. The CDR3 sequence: CASSPQGYTEAFF. The DNA for the CDR3 is TGTGCCAGCTCACCGCAGGGTTACACTGAAGCTTTCTTT.

The table lists this clone with a few counts. V is TRBV6-5 and J is TRBJ1-4, with D maybe TRBD1 (6 bases). The germline V gene has CDR1 MNHEY and CDR2 SVGAGI. The CDR3 length is 15 residues. V was trimmed by 8 bases and J by 3 bases, leaving 16 bases between them. The CDR3 spells CASLPRGGPNEKLFF. The CDR3 coding sequence is TGTGCCAGCCTCCCTAGGGGGGGCCCTAATGAAAAACTGTTTTTT.

The chain recombines TRBV11-2 with TRBJ1-4, with unresolved D. Looked up from germline, CDR1 is SGHAT and CDR2 is FQNNGV. CDR3 length equals 15 residues. V was clipped by 5 bases and J by 5 bases, with 15 bases between them. This chain's CDR3 is CASSPGGLPNEKLFF. CDR3 coding DNA: TGTGCCAGCAGCCCTGGCGGATTGCCAAATGAAAAACTGTTTTTT.

V is TRBV5-6 and J is TRBJ2-7; TRBD1 matches 8 bases. Germline V gene lookup returns CDR1 SGHDT and CDR2 YYEEEE. Trimming took 0 bases from V and 5 from J; bases not matched to a gene: 7. This CDR3 has 15 residues. Written as DNA, the CDR3 is TGTGCCAGCAGCTTGGTAGGACAGGGCGGGGACGAGCAGTACTTC. Protein: CASSLVGQGGDEQYF. The whole variable domain, remainder taken from reference TRBV5-6 and TRBJ2-7, is DAGVTQSPTHLIKTRGQQVTLRCSPKSGHDTVSWYQQALGQGPQFIFQYYEEEERQRGNFPDRFSGHQFPNYSSELNVNALLLGDSALYLCASSLVGQGGDEQYFGPGTRLTVT.

This chain connects TRBV6-1 to TRBJ2-5; no reliable D call. This CDR3 is built from 11 residues. V was trimmed by 3 bases and J by 6 bases, leaving 5 bases between them. Germline V gene lookup returns CDR1 MNHNS and CDR2 SASEGT. CDR3 protein: CASSDWQTQYF. Written as DNA, the CDR3 is TGTGCCAGCAGTGATTGGCAGACCCAGTACTTC.

This clone was observed a handful of times. This chain connects TRBV5-4 to TRBJ1-4; 8 nucleotides align to TRBD1. CDR3 length equals 15 residues. Germline loops: CDR1 SGHNT, CDR2 YYREEE (reference sequence). V lost 1 base, J lost 3 bases, and 2 bases stayed unmatched. The CDR3 sequence: CASSLRTGPNEKLFF. The DNA for the CDR3 is TGTGCCAGCAGCTTGAGGACAGGGCCTAATGAAAAACTGTTTTTT.

The chain carries TRBV9 and TRBJ2-7, with D perhaps TRBD1 (5 bases). The germline gives CDR1 SGDLS, CDR2 YYNGEE. V was trimmed by 1 base and J by 2 bases, leaving 19 bases between them. CDR3 length: 17 amino acids. CDR3 coding DNA: TGTGCCAGCAGCGTATTAAGAATAGGGGCCCAAACCTACGAGCAGTACTTC. It encodes CASSVLRIGAQTYEQYF.

This clone has just one count. V usage is TRBV12-5 and J usage is TRBJ2-7, with 7 bases that match TRBD1. After removal of 7 bases from V and 3 bases from J, the junction contained 9 bases not matched to a gene. There are 14 residues in the CDR3. Germline-derived CDR1 and CDR2 are LGHNT and FRNRAP. This CDR3 reads CASALGTAIYEQYF. The CDR3 DNA reads as TGTGCTAGTGCACTGGGGACAGCAATCTACGAGCAGTACTTC.

The chain joins TRBV11-2 to TRBJ1-6; 9 bases map to TRBD1. The CDR3 spans 14 residues. Germline trimming cut 5 bases from V and 8 bases from J; bases unmatched to any gene: 4. Looked up from germline, CDR1 is SGHAT and CDR2 is FQNNGV. The CDR3 DNA follows: TGTGCCAGCAGCCATGGGACAGGGTATTCACCCCTCCACTTT. Protein sequence: CASSHGTGYSPLHF. Together with reference TRBV11-2 and TRBJ1-6, the CDR3 gives the full variable domain: EAGVAQSPRYKIIEKRQSVAFWCNPISGHATLYWYQQILGQGPKLLIQFQNNGVVDDSQLPKDRFSAERLKGVDSTLKIQPAKLEDSAVYLCASSHGTGYSPLHFGNGTRLTVT.

V gene TRBV3-1 (or the pseudogene TRBV3-2) combines with J gene TRBJ2-2; 7 bases fit TRBD2. This CDR3 region has 15 residues. Trimming cost V 1 base and J 5 bases; bases outside gene matches: 4. Germline CDR1 LGHDT, CDR2 YNNKEL (reference sequence). CDR3 nucleotides: TGTGCCAGCAGCCAAGGACTAGCTGAGACCGGGGAGCTGTTTTTT. Translated, it gives CASSQGLAETGELFF.

J is TRBJ1-4 and V is TRBV3-1 (or the pseudogene TRBV3-2); the match to TRBD1 covers 9 bases. J lost 1 base, V lost 6 bases, and 9 bases had no gene match. This CDR3 is built from 17 residues. The germline V gene has CDR1 LGHDT and CDR2 YNNKEL (reference sequence). CDR3 DNA sequence: TGTGCCAGCAGGAAGACCGGGACAGGGAAAACTAATGAAAAACTGTTTTTT. Residues: CASRKTGTGKTNEKLFF.

This chain links TRBV7-3 with TRBJ2-3; D remains unclear. Trimming stripped 1 base from V and 4 bases from J, with 9 bases between. CDR1 is SGHTA, CDR2 FQGTGA, per germline. The CDR3 loop spans 14 amino acids. CDR3 region: CASSLNVDSDTQYF. Written as DNA, the CDR3 is TGTGCCAGCAGCTTAAATGTCGACTCAGATACGCAGTATTTT.

The chain has TRBV5-1 and TRBJ1-3, with 8 bases matching TRBD1. V dropped 0 bases and J dropped 7; count of bases not matched to a gene: 9. Germline assignment: CDR1 SGHRS and CDR2 YFSETQ. This CDR3 has 16 residues. CDR3 sequence reads: CASSLAVGQGRNTIYF. Here the CDR3 DNA reads TGCGCCAGCAGCTTGGCGGTCGGACAGGGACGTAACACCATATATTTT.

The chain couples TRBV5-8 to TRBJ1-1, with D perhaps matching TRBD1 (6 bases). This CDR3 is 13 amino acids long. CDR1 is SGHTS, CDR2 YDEGEE, per germline. The V and J ends lost 4 bases and 4 bases respectively, with 11 bases between them. CDR3 sequence (DNA): TGTGCCAGCAGCGGCGGACAGTTCACTGAAGCTTTCTTT. Its protein is CASSGGQFTEAFF.